The clone carrying this T cell receptor beta chain was seen only once. TCR beta libraries were built with iRepertoire HTBI primers and Arm-PCR of CDR3 regions. TCRdb independently ran MiXCR on the multiplex PCR reads; one entry per CDR3 protein. This sample yields roughly 420,000 distinct CDR3 sequences, of which about 17% are seen a single time; less than 30% belongs to the top ten. The sample is drawn from a study of regulatory T cells in long-lasting Graves disease. The time point denotes: newly diagnosed GD, antithyroid drugs for less than 3 months. PBMC-extracted RNA yielded the TCR library. V lost 6 bases to trimming and J lost 4 bases, with 8 bases between them. CDR3 length: 13 residues. CDR1 and CDR2 (germline): KGHDR, SFDVKD. The same sample was also used in a study of T cells in Graves' hyperthyroidism and ophthalmopathy.

The input for sequencing was peripheral blood mononuclear cells (PBMCs), taken at new diagnosis, from a patient treated with antithyroid drugs. The genes are TRBV24-1 and TRBJ2-2, with a weak D call TRBD1 (5 bases). The TCR was taken from a young woman with Graves disease. The CDR3 region is CATSSGRTGELFF. The CDR3 DNA reads TGTGCCACCAGTTCAGGGCGCACCGGGGAGCTGTTTTTT.